Sequencing of this T cell receptor (beta chain) was carried out in a study of beta chain features in type 1 diabetes. Points from the study as a whole: Individuals with type 1 diabetes displayed fewer insertions and more deletions at VDJ junctions. A greater similarity of naive, central memory and Treg TCRB repertoires was seen among patients than among healthy donors. People with Type 1 diabetes carried modestly yet significantly shorter TCRB CDR3s in all four CD4+ subsets.

The table lists this clone with a few counts. The target antigen is unknown. Germline V gives CDR1 SEHNR, CDR2 FQNEAQ (reference sequence). The CDR3 sequence is 16 residues long. The ends lost 5 bases at V and 8 bases at J; junction bases unmatched: 12. The study reverse transcribed the entire isolated RNA, so it sequenced expressed TCRB transcripts. Sequenced by immunoSEQ multiplex PCR; TCRdb stores in-frame clones only, minus some. Of around 310,000 clones detected, approximately 9.9% appear once; the ten largest clones hold just over 0.015%. This sequence joins TRBV7-9 and TRBJ2-7; 13 nucleotides line up with TRBD2. The source of this sequence is a woman in her 30s in good health. The sample taken for sequencing was naive CD4+ T cells from blood. The CDR3 region has the DNA TGTGCCAGCAGCAACCGGGATAGGACTAGCGGGAGACAGCAGTACTTC. Its protein product is CASSNRDRTSGRQQYF.